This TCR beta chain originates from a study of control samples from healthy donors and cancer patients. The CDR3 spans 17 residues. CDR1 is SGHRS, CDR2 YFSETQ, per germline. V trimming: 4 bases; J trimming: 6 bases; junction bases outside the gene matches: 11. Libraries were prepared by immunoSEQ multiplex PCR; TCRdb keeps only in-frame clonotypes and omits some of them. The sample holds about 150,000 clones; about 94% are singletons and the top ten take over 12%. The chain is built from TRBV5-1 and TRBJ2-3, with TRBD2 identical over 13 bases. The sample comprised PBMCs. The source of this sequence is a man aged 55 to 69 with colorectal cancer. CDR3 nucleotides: TGCGCCAGCAGCCCAGGACTAGCGGGGGCCGGGGGTGATACGCAGTATTTT. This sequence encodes CASSPGLAGAGGDTQYF.